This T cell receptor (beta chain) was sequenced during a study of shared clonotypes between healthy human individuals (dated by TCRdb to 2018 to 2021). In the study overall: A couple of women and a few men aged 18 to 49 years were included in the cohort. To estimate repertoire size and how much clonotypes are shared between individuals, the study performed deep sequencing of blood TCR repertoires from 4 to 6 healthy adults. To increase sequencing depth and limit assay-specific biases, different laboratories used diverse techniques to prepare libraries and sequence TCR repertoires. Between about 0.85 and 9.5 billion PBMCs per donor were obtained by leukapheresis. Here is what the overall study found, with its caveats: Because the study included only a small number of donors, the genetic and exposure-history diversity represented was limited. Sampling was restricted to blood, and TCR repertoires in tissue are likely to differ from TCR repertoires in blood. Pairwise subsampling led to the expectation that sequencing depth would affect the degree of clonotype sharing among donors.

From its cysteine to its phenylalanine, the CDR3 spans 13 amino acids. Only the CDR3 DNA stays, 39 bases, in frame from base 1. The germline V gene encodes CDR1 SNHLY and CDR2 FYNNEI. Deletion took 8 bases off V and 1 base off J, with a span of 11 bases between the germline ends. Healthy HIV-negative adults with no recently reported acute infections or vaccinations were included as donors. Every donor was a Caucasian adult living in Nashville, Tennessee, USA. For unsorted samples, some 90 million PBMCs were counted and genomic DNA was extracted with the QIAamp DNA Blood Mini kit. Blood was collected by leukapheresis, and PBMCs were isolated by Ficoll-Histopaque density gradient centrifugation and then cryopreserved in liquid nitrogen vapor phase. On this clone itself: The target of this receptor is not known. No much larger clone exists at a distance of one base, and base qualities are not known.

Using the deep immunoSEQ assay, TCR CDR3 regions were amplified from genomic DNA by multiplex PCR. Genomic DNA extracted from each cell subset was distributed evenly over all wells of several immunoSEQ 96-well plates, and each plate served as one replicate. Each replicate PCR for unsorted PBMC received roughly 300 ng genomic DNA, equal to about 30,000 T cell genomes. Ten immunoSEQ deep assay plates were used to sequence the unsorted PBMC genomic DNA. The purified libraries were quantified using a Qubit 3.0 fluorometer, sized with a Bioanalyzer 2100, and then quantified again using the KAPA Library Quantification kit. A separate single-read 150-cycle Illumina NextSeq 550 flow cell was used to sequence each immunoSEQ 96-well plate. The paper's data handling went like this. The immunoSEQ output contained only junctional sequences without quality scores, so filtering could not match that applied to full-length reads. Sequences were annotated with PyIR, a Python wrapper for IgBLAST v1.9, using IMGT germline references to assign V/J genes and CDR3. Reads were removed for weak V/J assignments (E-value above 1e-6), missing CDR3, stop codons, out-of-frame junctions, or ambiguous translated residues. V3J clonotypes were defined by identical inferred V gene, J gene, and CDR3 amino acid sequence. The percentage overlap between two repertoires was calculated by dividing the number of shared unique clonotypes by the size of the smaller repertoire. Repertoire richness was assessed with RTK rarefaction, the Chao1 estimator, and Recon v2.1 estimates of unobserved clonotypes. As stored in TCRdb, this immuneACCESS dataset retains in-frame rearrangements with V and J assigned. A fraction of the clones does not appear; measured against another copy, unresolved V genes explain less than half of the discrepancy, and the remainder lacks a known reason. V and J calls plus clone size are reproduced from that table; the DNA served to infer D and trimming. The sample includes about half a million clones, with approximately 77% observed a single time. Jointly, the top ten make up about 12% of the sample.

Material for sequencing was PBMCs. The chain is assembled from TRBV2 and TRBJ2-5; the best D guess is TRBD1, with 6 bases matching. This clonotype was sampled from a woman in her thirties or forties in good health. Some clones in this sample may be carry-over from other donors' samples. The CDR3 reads CASRTGLQETQYF. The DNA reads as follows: TGTGCCAGCCGAACAGGGCTCCAAGAGACCCAGTACTTC.